The source of this T cell receptor (beta chain) is a study of naive and memory T cell subsets. TCR cDNA received a 3' ligated oligonucleotide that carried a UMI. Ligated cDNA underwent four rounds of PCR with nested alpha and beta constant region primers and SP2. Reverse transcription of blood and skin TCR RNA was primed at alpha and beta constant regions. TCRdb reanalysed the 5' RACE reads using MiXCR and keeps one entry per CDR3 protein. The table shows roughly 48,000 distinct CDR3 sequences, with over 3.5% occurring only once. As to this clonotype: Being one base from a much bigger clone, this may be a read error.

CDR1 is SEHNR, CDR2 FQNEAQ, per germline (reference sequence). This CDR3 comprises 17 residues. The gene calls are TRBV7-9 and TRBJ1-2; possibly TRBD1 for D (5 bases). The source of this sequence is a female donor in good health. Written as DNA, the CDR3 is TGTGCCAGCGGAGGGGCGGGTGCGGAGCGAGAGTCCGACGGCTACAACTTC. Its protein is CASGGAGAERESDGYNF.